Listed below are T cell receptor beta chains from one sample, sequenced in a study of Graves' ophthalmopathy and Graves' hyperthyroidism. TCRdb called the multiplex PCR reads again in MiXCR, with one record for every CDR3 protein. This sample has approximately 330,000 distinct CDR3 sequences, with roughly 15% found just once. The material sequenced was peripheral blood. The origin of the receptors is an adult man with Graves' ophthalmopathy. Both conserved end residues are part of each CDR3. The order of the fields is J gene, clone size, D gene, V gene, CDR3 protein, CDR3 DNA. A D gene is named only where the DNA matches it firmly. Only some rows state a clone size, as once, few, many or a class for expanded clones.

>TRBJ2-5|many|.|TRBV27
CASSLGGTGETQYF
TGTGCCAGCAGTTTAGGCGGGACTGGTGAGACCCAGTACTTC
>TRBJ2-7|many|TRBD1|TRBV12-3/TRBV12-4
CASTSLRTGTRHEQYF
TGTGCCAGCACCAGTCTGCGGACAGGGACCAGGCACGAGCAGTACTTC
>TRBJ1-2|many|TRBD1|TRBV27
CASSSPGTGVYGYTF
TGTGCCAGCAGTTCGCCCGGGACAGGAGTCTATGGCTACACCTTC
>TRBJ1-1|many|.|TRBV7-6
CASSLSSVNTEAFF
TGTGCCAGCAGCTTATCTTCTGTGAACACTGAAGCTTTCTTT
>TRBJ2-7|many|TRBD2|TRBV4-2
CASSPPLAEEQYF
TGTGCCAGCAGCCCCCCCCTAGCGGAAGAGCAGTACTTC
>TRBJ2-7|many|TRBD2|TRBV2
CASLGLAKTYEQYF
TGTGCCAGCCTTGGACTAGCGAAAACCTACGAGCAGTACTTC
>TRBJ2-7|many|TRBD2|TRBV20-1
CSARGMTSGPYEQYF
TGCAGTGCTAGGGGAATGACTAGCGGACCCTACGAGCAGTACTTC
>TRBJ1-5|many|.|TRBV19
CASSMSMAANQPQHF
TGTGCCAGTAGTATGTCCATGGCTGCCAATCAGCCCCAGCATTTT
>TRBJ1-2|.|TRBD1|TRBV2
CASSEGGTGSGYTF
TGTGCCAGCAGTGAAGGGGGGACAGGGAGTGGCTACACCTTC
>TRBJ1-2|many|TRBD1|TRBV12-3/TRBV12-4
CASRFPLGQGFDGYTF
TGTGCCAGCAGATTCCCATTGGGACAGGGGTTTGATGGCTACACCTTC
>TRBJ1-2|many|.|TRBV12-3/TRBV12-4
CASSLQGRVGGYTF
TGTGCCAGCAGTTTACAGGGGAGGGTTGGTGGCTACACCTTC
>TRBJ1-1|.|.|TRBV11-2
CASSLVEVSTEAFF
TGTGCCAGCAGCTTAGTGGAGGTATCCACTGAAGCTTTCTTT
>TRBJ2-7|.|TRBD2|TRBV27
CASRRTSGDYGQYF
TGTGCCAGCAGGAGGACTAGCGGGGACTACGGGCAGTACTTC
>TRBJ2-5|many|TRBD2|TRBV20-1
CSARVIAGYQETQYF
TGCAGTGCTAGAGTAATAGCGGGGTACCAAGAGACCCAGTACTTC
>TRBJ2-5|many|.|TRBV12-3/TRBV12-4
CASSFRGSRETQYF
TGTGCCAGCAGTTTCAGAGGTAGCCGGGAGACCCAGTACTTC
>TRBJ2-7|many|.|TRBV28
CASSLVDRTYEQYF
TGTGCCAGCAGTTTGGTCGACAGGACCTACGAGCAGTACTTC
>TRBJ1-2|many|TRBD1|TRBV30
CAWAPGQYYGYTF
TGTGCCTGGGCACCGGGACAGTACTATGGCTACACCTTC
>TRBJ2-7|many|TRBD1|TRBV24-1
CATSDGGTGDDEQYF
TGTGCCACCAGTGATGGGGGGACAGGGGACGACGAGCAGTACTTC
>TRBJ2-5|many|.|TRBV20-1
CSALGATETQYF
TGCAGTGCATTGGGGGCGACGGAGACCCAGTACTTC
>TRBJ2-5|many|.|TRBV7-2
CASSLVNDKETQYF
TGTGCCAGCAGCTTAGTTAATGATAAAGAGACCCAGTACTTC
>TRBJ2-2|many|.|TRBV7-9
CASSLPTTATGELFF
TGTGCCAGCAGCTTACCAACGACGGCCACCGGGGAGCTGTTTTTT
>TRBJ1-2|many|.|TRBV30
CAWIPPGRGVNYGYTF
TGTGCCTGGATACCCCCCGGACGGGGGGTTAACTATGGCTACACCTTC
>TRBJ2-5|many|TRBD2|TRBV6-5
CASNVAGGRETQYF
TGTGCCAGTAACGTAGCGGGGGGTAGGGAGACCCAGTACTTC
>TRBJ1-5|many|.|TRBV6-2/TRBV6-3
CASSHSSGDQPQHF
TGTGCCAGCAGCCACAGTTCAGGGGATCAGCCCCAGCATTTT
>TRBJ1-1|many|TRBD1|TRBV10-3
CAIRQGGGTEAFF
TGTGCCATCCGACAGGGGGGAGGCACTGAAGCTTTCTTT
>TRBJ1-6|many|.|TRBV6-1
CASSRNRESPLHF
TGTGCCAGCAGTCGTAACAGGGAATCACCCCTCCACTTT
>TRBJ1-2|.|TRBD1|TRBV7-9
CASSLGQGGNGYTF
TGTGCCAGCAGCTTAGGACAGGGAGGGAATGGCTACACCTTC
>TRBJ1-6|many|TRBD1|TRBV30
CACRWDRNSPLHF
TGTGCCTGCCGGTGGGACAGGAATTCACCCCTCCACTTT
>TRBJ2-1|.|.|TRBV11-2
CASSLAGRGHEQFF
TGTGCCAGCAGCTTAGCCGGCAGGGGCCACGAGCAGTTCTTC
>TRBJ2-5|many|TRBD1|TRBV2
CASSSQGAWETQYF
TGTGCCAGCAGTTCTCAGGGGGCTTGGGAGACCCAGTACTTC
>TRBJ2-7|many|TRBD2|TRBV5-1
CASSLVGLAGSEQYF
TGCGCCAGCAGCTTGGTTGGACTAGCGGGGTCAGAGCAGTACTTC
>TRBJ1-6|.|.|TRBV7-2
CASSLDGHTLHF
TGTGCCAGCAGCTTGGACGGCCATACCCTCCACTTT
>TRBJ1-2|many|.|TRBV6-5
CASSLGTNPYGYTF
TGTGCCAGCAGTTTGGGGACGAATCCCTATGGCTACACCTTC
>TRBJ2-7|many|TRBD1|TRBV4-3
CASSQDTGGSSYEQYF
TGCGCCAGCAGCCAAGACACAGGGGGTAGCTCCTACGAGCAGTACTTC
>TRBJ2-2|.|.|TRBV7-7
CASSPQLTGELFF
TGTGCTAGCAGCCCCCAACTCACCGGGGAGCTGTTTTTT
>TRBJ2-7|many|.|TRBV7-8
CASSSTWGYEQYF
TGTGCCAGCAGCTCGACCTGGGGGTACGAGCAGTACTTC
>TRBJ1-6|.|.|TRBV6-5
CASSPGGGDNSPLHF
TGTGCCAGCAGTCCCGGGGGGGGTGACAATTCACCCCTCCACTTT
>TRBJ1-1|.|.|TRBV12-3/TRBV12-4
CATHPRGGTEAFF
TGTGCCACCCACCCGAGGGGCGGAACTGAAGCTTTCTTT
>TRBJ1-2|many|.|TRBV6-1
CASSVILGQRRGYTF
TGTGCCAGCAGTGTAATATTGGGACAACGGCGCGGCTACACCTTC
>TRBJ1-1|many|TRBD1|TRBV12-5
CASGLTTTGAEAFF
TGTGCTAGTGGTTTGACGACGACAGGGGCGGAAGCTTTCTTT
>TRBJ1-1|many|TRBD1|TRBV5-1
CASSHRGPTEAFF
TGCGCCAGCAGCCACAGGGGCCCCACTGAAGCTTTCTTT
>TRBJ2-7|many|.|TRBV6-5
CASSSTLGGREQYF
TGTGCCAGCAGTTCCACCCTGGGGGGTCGCGAGCAGTACTTC
>TRBJ2-2|many|.|TRBV27
CAIPDGTGELFF
TGTGCCATTCCTGATGGCACCGGGGAGCTGTTTTTT
>TRBJ2-5|medium-sized|.|TRBV12-3/TRBV12-4
CASSLQDQETQYF
TGTGCCAGCAGCCTCCAGGACCAAGAGACCCAGTACTTC
>TRBJ2-5|many|TRBD1|TRBV2
CASSGQGRKTQYF
TGTGCCAGCAGTGGACAGGGCAGAAAGACCCAGTACTTC